The clone carrying this TCR beta chain was seen a handful of times. The antigen is not known. It was through 5'RACE template switching that TCR cDNA was made, with a universal primer site and UMIs added. TCRdb re-called the 5' RACE reads through MiXCR, storing one row per CDR3 protein. The table records 100,000 to 150,000 distinct CDR3 sequences, approximately 8.4% of them present only once. The data were obtained in a study of T cells after yellow fever vaccination. Findings and limits, study-wide: The booster response re-showed most primary clones: about 96% CD4, roughly 91% CD8. Though it reached lower strength, the secondary response hit its peak faster, day 5 versus 15. Any FACS-sorted repertoire could hold abundant clonotypes that contaminate it from the bulk population.

The germline gives CDR1 SQVTM, CDR2 ANQGSEA. CDR3 length equals 11 residues. V gave up 7 bases and J gave up 4 bases, with 10 bases separating them. The TCR sequence derives from a man younger than 35 who received the YFV17D yellow fever vaccine. The chain uses TRBV29-1 and TRBJ1-1; D ambiguous. The starting material was CD8+ T cells sorted from PBMCs, obtained on the day of the yellow fever booster vaccination. The CDR3 spells CSGLWGTEAFF. The CDR3 coding sequence is TGCAGCGGCCTTTGGGGCACTGAAGCTTTCTTT.